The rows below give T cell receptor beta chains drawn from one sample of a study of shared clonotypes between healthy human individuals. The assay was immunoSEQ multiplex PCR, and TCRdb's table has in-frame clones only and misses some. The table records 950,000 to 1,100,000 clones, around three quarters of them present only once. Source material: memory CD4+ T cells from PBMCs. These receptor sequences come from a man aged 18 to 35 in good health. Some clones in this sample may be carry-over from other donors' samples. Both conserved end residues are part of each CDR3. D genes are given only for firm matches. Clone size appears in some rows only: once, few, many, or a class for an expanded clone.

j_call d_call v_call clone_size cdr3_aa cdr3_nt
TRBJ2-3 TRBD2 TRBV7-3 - CASSLSVAGTDTQYF TGTGCCAGCAGCTTATCGGTAGCGGGGACAGATACGCAGTATTTT
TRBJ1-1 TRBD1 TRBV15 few CATSRVRTGTVAFF TGTGCCACCAGCAGAGTTCGTACCGGGACAGTGGCTTTCTTT
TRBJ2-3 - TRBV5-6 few CASSLLSTDTQYF TGTGCCAGCAGCTTATTAAGCACAGATACGCAGTATTTT
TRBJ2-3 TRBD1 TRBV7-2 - CASSPQGQGTDTQYF TGTGCCAGCAGCCCCCAGGGACAGGGCACAGATACGCAGTATTTT
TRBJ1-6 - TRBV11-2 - CASSLQQAPNSPLHF TGTGCCAGCAGCCTTCAGCAAGCACCAAATTCACCCCTCCACTTT
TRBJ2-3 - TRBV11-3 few CASSRSNTDTQYF TGTGCCAGCAGCCGGTCTAACACAGATACGCAGTATTTT
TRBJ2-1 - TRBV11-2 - CASANPWTEHTGSYNEQFF TGTGCCAGCGCGAACCCTTGGACCGAACATACTGGCTCCTACAATGAGCAGTTCTTC
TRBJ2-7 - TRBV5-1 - CASNRGAGTIYEQYF TGCGCCAGCAACCGGGGGGCAGGGACCATCTACGAGCAGTACTTC
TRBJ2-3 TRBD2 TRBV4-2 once CASSQGFGAGDGTDTQYF TGTGCCAGCAGCCAAGGGTTTGGAGCGGGAGACGGCACAGATACGCAGTATTTT
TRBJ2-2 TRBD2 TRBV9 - CASSTRQRGTGELFF TGTGCCAGCAGCACCCGACAGCGGGGCACCGGGGAGCTGTTTTTT
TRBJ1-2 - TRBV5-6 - CASSLWGTYGYTF TGTGCCAGCAGCTTGTGGGGGACCTATGGCTACACCTTC
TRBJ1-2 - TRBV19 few CASSLRSYGYTF TGTGCCAGTAGTCTCCGGAGTTATGGCTACACCTTC
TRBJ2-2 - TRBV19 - CASSASLHGELFF TGTGCCAGTAGCGCTAGCTTACACGGGGAGCTGTTTTTT
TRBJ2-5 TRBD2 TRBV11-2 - CASSNSGNGETQYF TGTGCCAGCAGCAATAGCGGGAATGGGGAGACCCAGTACTTC
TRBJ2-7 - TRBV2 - CASSGRLGGPLGREQYF TGTGCCAGCAGTGGAAGACTGGGCGGACCCCTAGGGCGCGAGCAGTACTTC
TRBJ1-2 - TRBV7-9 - CASSLALAGYGGGYTF TGTGCCAGCAGCTTAGCGCTTGCCGGGTACGGGGGTGGCTACACCTTC
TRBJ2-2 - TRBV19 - CASRYPGGTENTGELFF TGTGCCAGTAGGTACCCCGGGGGGACAGAGAACACCGGGGAGCTGTTTTTT
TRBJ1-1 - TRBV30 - CAWIDDGISGAFF TGTGCCTGGATCGACGACGGGATTAGCGGAGCTTTCTTT
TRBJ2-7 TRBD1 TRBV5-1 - CASSPTGTDFYEQYF TGCGCCAGCAGCCCGACCGGGACAGACTTCTACGAGCAGTACTTC
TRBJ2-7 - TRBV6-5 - CASSYQPGHEQYF TGTGCCAGCAGTTACCAGCCCGGCCACGAGCAGTACTTC
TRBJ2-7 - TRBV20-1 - CSASARQYF TGCAGTGCTAGCGCCCGGCAGTACTTC
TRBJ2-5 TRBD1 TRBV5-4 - CASSSSGQGWETQYF TGTGCCAGCAGCTCGAGCGGACAGGGGTGGGAGACCCAGTACTTC